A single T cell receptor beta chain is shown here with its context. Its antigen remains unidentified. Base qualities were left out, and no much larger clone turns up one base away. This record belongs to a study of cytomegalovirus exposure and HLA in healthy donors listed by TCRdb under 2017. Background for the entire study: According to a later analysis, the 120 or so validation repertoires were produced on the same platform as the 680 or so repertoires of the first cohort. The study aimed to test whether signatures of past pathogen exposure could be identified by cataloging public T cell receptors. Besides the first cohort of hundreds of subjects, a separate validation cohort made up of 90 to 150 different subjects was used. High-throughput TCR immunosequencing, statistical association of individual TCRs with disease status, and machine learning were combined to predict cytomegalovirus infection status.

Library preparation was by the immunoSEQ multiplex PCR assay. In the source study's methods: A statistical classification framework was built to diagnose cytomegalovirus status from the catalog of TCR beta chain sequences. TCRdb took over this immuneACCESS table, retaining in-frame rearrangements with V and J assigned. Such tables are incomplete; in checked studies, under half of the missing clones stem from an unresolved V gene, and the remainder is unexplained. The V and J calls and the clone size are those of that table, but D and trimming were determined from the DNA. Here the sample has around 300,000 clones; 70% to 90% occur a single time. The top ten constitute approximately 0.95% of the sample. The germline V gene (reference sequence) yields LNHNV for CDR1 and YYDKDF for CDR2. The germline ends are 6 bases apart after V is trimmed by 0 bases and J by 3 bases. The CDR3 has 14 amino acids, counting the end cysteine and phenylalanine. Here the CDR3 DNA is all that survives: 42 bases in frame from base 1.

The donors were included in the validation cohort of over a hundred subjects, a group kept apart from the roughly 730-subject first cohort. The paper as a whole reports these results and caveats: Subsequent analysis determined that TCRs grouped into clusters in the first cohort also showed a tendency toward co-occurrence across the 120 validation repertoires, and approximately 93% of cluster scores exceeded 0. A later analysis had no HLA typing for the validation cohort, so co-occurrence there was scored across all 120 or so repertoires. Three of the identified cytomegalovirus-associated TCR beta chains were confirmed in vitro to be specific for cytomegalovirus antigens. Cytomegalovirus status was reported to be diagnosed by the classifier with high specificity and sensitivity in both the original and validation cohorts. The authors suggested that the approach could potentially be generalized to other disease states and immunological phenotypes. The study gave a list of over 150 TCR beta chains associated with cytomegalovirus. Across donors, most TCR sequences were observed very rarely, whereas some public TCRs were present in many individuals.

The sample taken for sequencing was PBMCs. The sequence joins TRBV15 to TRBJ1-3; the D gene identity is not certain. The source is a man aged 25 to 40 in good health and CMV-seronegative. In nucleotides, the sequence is TGTGCCACCAGCAGAGATCCCGGTGGAAACACCATATATTTT. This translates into CATSRDPGGNTIYF.